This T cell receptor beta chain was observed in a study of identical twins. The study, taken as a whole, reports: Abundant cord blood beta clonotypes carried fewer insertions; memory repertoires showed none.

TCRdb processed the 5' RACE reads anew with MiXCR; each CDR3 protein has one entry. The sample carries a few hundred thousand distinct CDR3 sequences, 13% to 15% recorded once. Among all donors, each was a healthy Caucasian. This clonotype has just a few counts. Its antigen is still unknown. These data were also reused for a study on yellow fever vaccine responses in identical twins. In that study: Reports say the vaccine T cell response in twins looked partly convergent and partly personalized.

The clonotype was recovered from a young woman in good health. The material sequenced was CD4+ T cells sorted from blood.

The CDR3 nucleotides are TGTGCCACCCGATCAGGGGGCCGGAACACTGAAGCTTTCTTT. Protein sequence: CATRSGGRNTEAFF. The chain combines TRBV24-1 with TRBJ1-1, with 8 bases matching TRBD1. Germline CDR1 and CDR2: KGHDR and SFDVKD. J was trimmed by 1 base and V by 9 bases; bases with no gene match: 6. This CDR3 is 14 amino acids long.